This T cell receptor beta chain was retrieved from a study of neurological immune-mediated disorders. This clonotype was counted many times. In TCRdb, the 5' RACE reads were re-called with MiXCR into one record per CDR3 protein. The sample lists tens of thousands of distinct CDR3 sequences, about 3.4% occurring once. V dropped 9 bases and J dropped 0; count of bases not matched to a gene: 4. Germline CDR1 and CDR2: SNHLY and FYNNEI. CDR3 length: 13 amino acids. This sequence was found in a man aged 35 to 55 with multiple sclerosis. The rearrangement joins TRBV2 to TRBJ2-7; 8 positions agree with TRBD1. The sample taken for sequencing was PBMCs. The CDR3: CARGQALSYEQYF. The CDR3 nucleotides are TGTGCCAGGGGACAGGCTCTCTCCTACGAGCAGTACTTC.